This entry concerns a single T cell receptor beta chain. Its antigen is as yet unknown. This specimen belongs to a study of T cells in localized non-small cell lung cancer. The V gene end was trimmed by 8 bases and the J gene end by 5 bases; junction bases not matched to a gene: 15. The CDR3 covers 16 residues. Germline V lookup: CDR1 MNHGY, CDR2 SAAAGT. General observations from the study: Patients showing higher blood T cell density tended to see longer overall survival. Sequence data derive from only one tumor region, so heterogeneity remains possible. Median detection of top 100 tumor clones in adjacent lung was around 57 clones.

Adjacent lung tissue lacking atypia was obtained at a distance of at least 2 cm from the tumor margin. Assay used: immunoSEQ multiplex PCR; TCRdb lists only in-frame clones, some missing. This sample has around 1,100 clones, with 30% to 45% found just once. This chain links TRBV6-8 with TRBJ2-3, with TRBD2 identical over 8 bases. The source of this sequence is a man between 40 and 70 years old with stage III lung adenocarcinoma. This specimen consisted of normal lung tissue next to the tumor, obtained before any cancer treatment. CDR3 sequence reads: CASFQGLGGVIDTQYF. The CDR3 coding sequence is TGTGCCAGCTTCCAGGGTCTCGGGGGGGTAATAGATACGCAGTATTTT.